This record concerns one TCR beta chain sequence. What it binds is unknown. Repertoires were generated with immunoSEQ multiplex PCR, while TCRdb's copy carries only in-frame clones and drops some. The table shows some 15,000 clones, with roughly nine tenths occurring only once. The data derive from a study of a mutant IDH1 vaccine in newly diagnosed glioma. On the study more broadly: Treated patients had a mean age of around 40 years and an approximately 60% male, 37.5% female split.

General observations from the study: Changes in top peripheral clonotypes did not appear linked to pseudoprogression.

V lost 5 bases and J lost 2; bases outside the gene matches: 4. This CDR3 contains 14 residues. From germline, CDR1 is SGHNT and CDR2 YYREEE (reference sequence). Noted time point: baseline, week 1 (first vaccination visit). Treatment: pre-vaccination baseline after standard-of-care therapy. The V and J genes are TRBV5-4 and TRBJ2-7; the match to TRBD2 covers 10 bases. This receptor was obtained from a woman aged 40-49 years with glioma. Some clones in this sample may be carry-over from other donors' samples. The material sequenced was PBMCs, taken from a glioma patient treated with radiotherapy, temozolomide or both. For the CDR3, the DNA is TGTGCCAGCAGATTAGCGGGAGGACCCTACGAGCAGTACTTC. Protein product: CASRLAGGPYEQYF.